These T cell receptor beta chains were read from a single sample in a study of cytomegalovirus exposure and HLA in healthy donors. TCRdb keeps only in-frame clones here, not all; method: immunoSEQ multiplex PCR. The sample lists about 190,000 clones; around 81% were seen once. The sequencing sample was made of PBMCs. The receptors were gathered from a woman aged 45-60 years in good health and CMV-seropositive. Both conserved end residues are part of each CDR3. The D gene is left open where the match is weak. Only some rows state a clone size, as once, few, many or a class for expanded clones.

v_gene	abundance	j_gene	d_gene	CDR3aa	CDR3nt
TRBV19	once	TRBJ2-7	-	CAKRTVSYEQYF	TGTGCCAAACGGACTGTATCCTACGAGCAGTACTTC
TRBV11-2	-	TRBJ1-2	TRBD1	CASSSLGGDRGGYTF	TGTGCCAGCAGCTCCCTGGGGGGGGACAGGGGTGGCTACACCTTC
TRBV5-6	-	TRBJ1-1	TRBD1	CASSPTGDSNTEAFF	TGTGCCAGCAGCCCGACAGGGGATTCGAACACTGAAGCTTTCTTT
TRBV2	-	TRBJ2-2	TRBD1	CASSAGTGPITNTGELFF	TGTGCCAGCAGTGCCGGGACAGGCCCCATAACGAACACCGGGGAGCTGTTTTTT
TRBV30	-	TRBJ1-2	-	CAWLSGGPGHRF	TGTGCCTGGCTCTCCGGGGGTCCCGGCCACCGCTTC
TRBV28	-	TRBJ1-1	TRBD1	CASPPTGSTEAFF	TGTGCCAGCCCACCGACAGGGAGTACTGAAGCTTTCTTT
TRBV5-1	-	TRBJ2-3	-	CASSPLRDTQYF	TGCGCCAGCAGCCCCCTCCGGGATACGCAGTATTTT
TRBV28	-	TRBJ2-3	-	CASSSYLDTQYF	TGTGCCAGCAGTTCCTACCTGGATACGCAGTATTTT
TRBV19	-	TRBJ1-5	-	CASSYPGGNQPQHF	TGTGCCAGTAGTTACCCGGGTGGCAATCAGCCCCAGCATTTT
TRBV5-1	once	TRBJ1-4	TRBD1	CASSLGDRATNEKLFF	TGCGCCAGCAGCTTGGGGGACAGGGCAACTAATGAAAAACTGTTTTTT
TRBV15	-	TRBJ2-2	-	CATSLGLMNTGELFF	TGTGCCACCAGCTTGGGACTCATGAACACCGGGGAGCTGTTTTTT
TRBV2	-	TRBJ1-1	-	CASSLRQYTEAFF	TGTGCCAGCAGCCTCAGGCAATACACTGAAGCTTTCTTT
TRBV19	-	TRBJ1-2	-	CASSNTISLGYTF	TGTGCCAGTAGCAACACTATCTCTCTCGGCTACACCTTC
TRBV28	-	TRBJ1-4	-	CASSFVSSSEKLFF	TGTGCCAGCAGTTTCGTGTCGTCTTCGGAAAAACTGTTTTTT
TRBV5-1	-	TRBJ2-3	TRBD1	CASSRALMTGRTDTQYF	TGCGCCAGCAGCCGAGCACTCATGACAGGGCGCACAGATACGCAGTATTTT
TRBV6-1	few	TRBJ1-2	-	CASSVYRGGAIGYTF	TGTGCCAGCAGCGTTTATCGGGGGGGCGCGATCGGCTACACCTTC
TRBV28	-	TRBJ2-7	TRBD1	CASSPWTGDGYEQYF	TGTGCCAGCAGTCCATGGACAGGGGACGGCTACGAGCAGTACTTC
TRBV6-5	few	TRBJ2-7	-	CASSFQGPYEQYF	TGTGCCAGCAGTTTCCAGGGCCCCTACGAGCAGTACTTC
TRBV19	-	TRBJ1-2	-	CASSGQPNTGGYTF	TGTGCCAGCAGTGGACAGCCTAACACGGGTGGCTACACCTTC
TRBV5-6	-	TRBJ1-6	TRBD1	CASSGRGRVSPLHF	TGTGCCAGCAGCGGCAGGGGGCGCGTTTCACCCCTCCACTTT
TRBV10-2	-	TRBJ1-2	-	CASSRQDRVHEYGYTF	TGCGCCAGCAGCCGACAGGACCGCGTTCACGAATATGGCTACACCTTC
TRBV4-1	-	TRBJ1-2	-	CASSQDEGYGYTF	TGCGCCAGCAGCCAAGATGAGGGCTATGGCTACACCTTC
TRBV30	-	TRBJ2-7	TRBD1	CAWTRGQAYEQYF	TGTGCCTGGACCCGCGGACAGGCCTACGAGCAGTACTTC
TRBV6-1	-	TRBJ1-1	TRBD1	CASTGGRNTEAFF	TGTGCCAGCACAGGGGGGCGGAACACTGAAGCTTTCTTT
TRBV7-3	-	TRBJ2-3	-	CASSIAAVTDTQYF	TGTGCCAGCAGCATCGCGGCAGTCACAGATACGCAGTATTTT
TRBV11-1	-	TRBJ2-7	TRBD1	CASSFSGTGPYEQYF	TGTGCCAGCAGCTTTTCCGGGACAGGGCCCTACGAGCAGTACTTC
TRBV7-3	-	TRBJ1-1	-	CASSLGGGGWTEAFF	TGTGCCAGCAGCTTGGGAGGGGGAGGGTGGACTGAAGCTTTCTTT
TRBV5-1	-	TRBJ2-7	TRBD1	CASRRDRERGEQYF	TGCGCCAGCAGGAGGGACAGGGAGCGAGGCGAGCAGTACTTC
TRBV19	-	TRBJ1-3	-	CASSIVRSSGNTIYF	TGTGCCAGTAGTATAGTCCGGAGCTCTGGAAACACCATATATTTT
TRBV19	-	TRBJ2-7	TRBD1	CASCPTGQQPYEQYF	TGTGCCAGTTGTCCCACGGGACAGCAGCCCTACGAGCAGTACTTC
TRBV7-2	-	TRBJ2-1	TRBD2	CASSPTSDQEQFF	TGTGCCAGCAGCCCAACTAGCGATCAAGAGCAGTTCTTC
TRBV29-1	-	TRBJ2-1	TRBD1	CSVESPGQVFDEQFF	TGCAGCGTTGAATCCCCGGGACAGGTCTTTGATGAGCAGTTCTTC
TRBV14	-	TRBJ2-7	TRBD1	CASSQELPGQGGQQYF	TGTGCCAGCAGCCAAGAATTACCGGGACAGGGCGGCCAGCAGTACTTC
TRBV6-6	-	TRBJ2-1	TRBD2	CASRASGGAHEQFF	TGTGCCAGCAGGGCTAGCGGGGGGGCGCATGAGCAGTTCTTC
TRBV6-6	-	TRBJ1-2	-	CASSYGPGVDGNGYTF	TGTGCCAGCAGTTATGGGCCGGGGGTTGATGGAAATGGCTACACCTTC
TRBV7-2	-	TRBJ1-6	-	CASSLPVGAYNSPLHF	TGTGCCAGCAGCCTGCCAGTGGGCGCCTATAATTCACCCCTCCACTTT
TRBV5-4	few	TRBJ1-2	-	CASTAGTMRYGYTF	TGTGCCAGCACCGCCGGGACAATGCGCTATGGCTACACCTTC
TRBV5-1	-	TRBJ1-4	TRBD1	CASSPSGGAVEKLFF	TGCGCCAGCAGCCCGTCAGGGGGCGCGGTTGAAAAACTGTTTTTT
TRBV19	-	TRBJ1-4	-	CASIHRDTTNEKLFF	TGTGCCAGTATCCACAGGGACACAACTAATGAAAAACTGTTTTTT
TRBV7-3	-	TRBJ1-1	-	CASSAQGSTEAFF	TGTGCCAGCAGCGCTCAGGGGAGCACTGAAGCTTTCTTT
TRBV5-1	-	TRBJ1-1	TRBD1	CASSLGGGRATEAFF	TGCGCCAGCAGCTTGGGAGGGGGCAGGGCCACTGAAGCTTTCTTT
TRBV7-2	-	TRBJ2-7	-	CASSSTSYEQYF	TGTGCCAGCAGCTCAACTTCCTACGAGCAGTACTTC
TRBV6-7	-	TRBJ2-5	TRBD1	CAGNRDRVETQYF	TGTGCCGGAAACCGGGACAGAGTAGAGACCCAGTACTTC
TRBV12-5	few	TRBJ2-3	TRBD2	CASTAGGDPDTQYF	TGTGCTAGCACAGCGGGGGGCGACCCGGATACGCAGTATTTT
TRBV5-6	-	TRBJ1-2	-	CASSFGRGVRGYTF	TGTGCCAGCAGCTTCGGACGGGGGGTCAGAGGCTACACCTTC
TRBV18	-	TRBJ1-6	-	CASSPNIGGNSPLHF	TGTGCCAGCTCACCAAATATCGGCGGGAACTCACCCCTCCACTTT
TRBV7-8	-	TRBJ2-5	TRBD1	CASSLAGTGAGETQYF	TGTGCCAGCAGCTTAGCCGGGACAGGGGCTGGGGAGACCCAGTACTTC
TRBV21-1	few	TRBJ1-6	-	CASSRWTPRDSPLHF	TGTGCCAGCAGCAGGTGGACTCCACGGGATTCACCCCTCCACTTT
TRBV18	-	TRBJ1-1	TRBD1	CASSPLQGGETEAFF	TGTGCCAGCTCACCTCTACAGGGGGGCGAAACTGAAGCTTTCTTT
TRBV29-1	-	TRBJ1-3	-	CSVEEVSHSGNTIYF	TGCAGCGTTGAAGAGGTCTCACACTCTGGAAACACCATATATTTT
TRBV5-1	-	TRBJ2-7	TRBD1	CASSLARGRYEQYF	TGCGCCAGCAGCTTGGCCAGGGGGCGCTACGAGCAGTACTTC
TRBV28	few	TRBJ2-7	TRBD1	CASSLFRTGVYEQYF	TGTGCCAGCAGTTTATTTCGGACAGGGGTTTACGAGCAGTACTTC
TRBV5-1	-	TRBJ1-3	TRBD1	CASSLDRGLNTIYF	TGCGCCAGCAGCTTGGACAGGGGACTAAACACCATATATTTT
TRBV5-5	-	TRBJ1-3	-	CASSLNLGQGRNTIYF	TGTGCCAGCAGCTTGAATCTTGGGCAGGGTAGAAACACCATATATTTT
TRBV18	-	TRBJ2-7	TRBD1	CASSPVGQGYEQYF	TGTGCCAGCTCACCAGTGGGACAGGGATACGAGCAGTACTTC